Listed below are T cell receptor beta chains from one sample, sequenced in a study of cytomegalovirus exposure and HLA in healthy donors. Clones were read by immunoSEQ multiplex PCR, and TCRdb kept only the in-frame ones, dropping some. The table records about 180,000 clones, 70% to 85% of them present only once. The sequenced material came from PBMCs. The receptor set was obtained from a woman aged 55-70 years in good health and CMV-seropositive. Both conserved end residues are part of each CDR3. D genes are given only for firm matches. Where a row states a size, it is once, few, many or the class of an expanded clone; other rows omit it.

size: once
D: -
V: TRBV6-5
J: TRBJ2-1
CDR3: CASSSTGTSNEQFF
DNA: TGTGCCAGCAGTTCTACCGGGACAAGCAATGAGCAGTTCTTC

size: -
D: TRBD1
V: TRBV27
J: TRBJ2-1
CDR3: CASTWDRNYNEQFF
DNA: TGTGCCAGCACTTGGGACAGGAACTACAATGAGCAGTTCTTC

size: -
D: -
V: TRBV9
J: TRBJ1-1
CDR3: CASSVVRENTEAFF
DNA: TGTGCCAGCAGCGTAGTACGGGAGAACACTGAAGCTTTCTTT

size: -
D: TRBD2
V: TRBV11-1
J: TRBJ2-1
CDR3: CATNGGRDDEQFF
DNA: TGTGCCACAAACGGCGGGAGAGACGATGAGCAGTTCTTC

size: -
D: -
V: TRBV25-1
J: TRBJ2-1
CDR3: CASSGVAETKQFF
DNA: TGTGCCAGCAGTGGGGTTGCAGAGACAAAGCAGTTCTTC

size: -
D: TRBD2
V: TRBV7-3
J: TRBJ2-3
CDR3: CASSLVAGGMDTQYF
DNA: TGTGCCAGCAGCTTAGTGGCGGGGGGGATGGATACGCAGTATTTT

size: -
D: -
V: TRBV30
J: TRBJ2-3
CDR3: CAWGLGDTQYF
DNA: TGTGCCTGGGGGCTTGGGGATACGCAGTATTTT

size: -
D: TRBD1
V: TRBV7-8
J: TRBJ1-1
CDR3: CASSLAWGQALNTEAFF
DNA: TGTGCCAGCAGCTTAGCGTGGGGACAGGCGTTGAACACTGAAGCTTTCTTT

size: -
D: TRBD1
V: TRBV30
J: TRBJ1-2
CDR3: CASTGEGGNYGYTF
DNA: TGTGCCTCGACAGGGGAGGGAGGAAACTATGGCTACACCTTC

size: -
D: -
V: TRBV15
J: TRBJ2-3
CDR3: CATSSTRSTDTQYF
DNA: TGTGCCACCAGTTCGACTAGATCCACAGATACGCAGTATTTT

size: -
D: -
V: TRBV19
J: TRBJ1-1
CDR3: CASSPTGNTEAFF
DNA: TGTGCCAGTAGCCCGACAGGGAACACTGAAGCTTTCTTT